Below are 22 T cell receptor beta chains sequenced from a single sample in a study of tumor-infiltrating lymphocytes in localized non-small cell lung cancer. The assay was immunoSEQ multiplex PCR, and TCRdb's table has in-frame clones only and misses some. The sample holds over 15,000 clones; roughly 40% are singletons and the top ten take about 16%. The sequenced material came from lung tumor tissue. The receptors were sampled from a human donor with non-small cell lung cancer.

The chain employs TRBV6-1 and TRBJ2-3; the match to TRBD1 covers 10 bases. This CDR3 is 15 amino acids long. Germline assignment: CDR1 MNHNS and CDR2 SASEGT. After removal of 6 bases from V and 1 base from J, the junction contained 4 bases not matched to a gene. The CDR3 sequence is CASRGGTGGTDTQYF. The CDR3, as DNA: TGTGCCAGCAGGGGTGGGACAGGGGGCACAGATACGCAGTATTTT.

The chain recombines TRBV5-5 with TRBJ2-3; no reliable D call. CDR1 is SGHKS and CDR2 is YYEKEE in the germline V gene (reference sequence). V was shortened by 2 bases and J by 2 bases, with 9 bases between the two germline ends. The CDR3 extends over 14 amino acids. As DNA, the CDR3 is TGTGCCAGCAGCTTTTTAGAACCCACAGATACGCAGTATTTT. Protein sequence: CASSFLEPTDTQYF.

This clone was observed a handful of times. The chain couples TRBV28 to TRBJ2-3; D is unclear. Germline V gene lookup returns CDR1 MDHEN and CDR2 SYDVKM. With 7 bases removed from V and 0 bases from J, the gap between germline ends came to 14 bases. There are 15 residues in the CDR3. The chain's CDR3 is CASTFPGPSTDTQYF. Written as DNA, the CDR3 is TGTGCCAGCACTTTCCCGGGCCCAAGCACAGATACGCAGTATTTT.

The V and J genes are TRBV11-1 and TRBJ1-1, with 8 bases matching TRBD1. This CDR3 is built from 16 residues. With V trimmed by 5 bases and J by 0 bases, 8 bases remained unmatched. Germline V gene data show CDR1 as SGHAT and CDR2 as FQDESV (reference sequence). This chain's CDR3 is CASSPTAGGVNTEAFF. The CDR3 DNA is TGTGCCAGCAGCCCAACGGCAGGGGGCGTGAACACTGAAGCTTTCTTT.

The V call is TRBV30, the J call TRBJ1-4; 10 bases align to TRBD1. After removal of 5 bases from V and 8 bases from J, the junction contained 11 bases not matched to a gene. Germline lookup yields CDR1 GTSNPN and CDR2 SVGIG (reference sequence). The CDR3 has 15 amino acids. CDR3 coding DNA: TGTGCCTGGGGTGGGACAGGGGTTGCCCGCGAAAAACTGTTTTTT. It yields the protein CAWGGTGVAREKLFF.

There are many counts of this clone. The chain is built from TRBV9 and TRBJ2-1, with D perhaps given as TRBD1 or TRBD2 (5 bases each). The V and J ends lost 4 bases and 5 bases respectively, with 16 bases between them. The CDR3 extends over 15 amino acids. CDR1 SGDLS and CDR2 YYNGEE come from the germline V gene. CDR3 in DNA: TGTGCCAGCAGCCCCCGGAATAGGGACCACAATGAGCAGTTCTTC. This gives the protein CASSPRNRDHNEQFF. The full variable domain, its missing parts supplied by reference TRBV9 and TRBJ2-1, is DSGVTQTPKHLITATGQRVTLRCSPRSGDLSVYWYQQSLDQGLQFLIQYYNGEERAKGNILERFSAQQFPDLHSELNLSSLELGDSALYFCASSPRNRDHNEQFFGPGTRLTVL.

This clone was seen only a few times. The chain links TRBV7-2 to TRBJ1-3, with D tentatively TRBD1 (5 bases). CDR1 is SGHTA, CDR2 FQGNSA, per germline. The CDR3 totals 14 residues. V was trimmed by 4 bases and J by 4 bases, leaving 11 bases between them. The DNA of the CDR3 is TGTGCCAGCAGCTCCAATGGGGCAGGAAACACCATATATTTT. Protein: CASSSNGAGNTIYF.

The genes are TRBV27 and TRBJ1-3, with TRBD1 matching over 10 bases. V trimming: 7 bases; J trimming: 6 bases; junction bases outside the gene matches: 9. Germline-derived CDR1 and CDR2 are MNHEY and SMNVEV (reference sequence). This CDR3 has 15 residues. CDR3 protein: CASKPTGGAVNTIYF. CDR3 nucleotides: TGTGCCAGCAAACCGACAGGGGGCGCAGTAAACACCATATATTTT.

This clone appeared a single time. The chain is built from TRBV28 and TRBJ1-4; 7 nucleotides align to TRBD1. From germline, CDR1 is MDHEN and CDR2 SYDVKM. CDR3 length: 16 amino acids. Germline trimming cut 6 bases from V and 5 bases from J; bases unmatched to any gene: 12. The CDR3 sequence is CASSPPHRGGNEKLFF. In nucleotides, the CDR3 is TGTGCCAGCAGCCCCCCTCACAGGGGAGGGAATGAAAAACTGTTTTTT. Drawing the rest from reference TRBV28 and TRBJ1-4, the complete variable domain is DVKVTQSSRYLVKRTGEKVFLECVQDMDHENMFWYRQDPGLGLRLIYFSYDVKMKEKGDIPEGYSVSREKKERFSLILESASTNQTSMYLCASSPPHRGGNEKLFFGSGTQLSVL.

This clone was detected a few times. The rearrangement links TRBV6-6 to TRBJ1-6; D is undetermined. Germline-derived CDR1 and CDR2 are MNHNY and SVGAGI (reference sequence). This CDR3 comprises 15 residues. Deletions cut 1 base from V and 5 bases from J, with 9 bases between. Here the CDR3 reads CASSYFMTDNSPLHF. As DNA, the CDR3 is TGTGCCAGCAGTTACTTTATGACCGATAATTCACCCCTCCACTTT.

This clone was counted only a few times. CDR3 DNA sequence: TGTGCCAGCAGTGGTCAAGTGAACACTGAAGCTTTCTTT. Its translation is CASSGQVNTEAFF. The gene calls are TRBV2 and TRBJ1-1; D gene unclear. Trimming stripped 4 bases from V and 0 bases from J, with 6 bases between. The CDR3 runs 13 residues. Germline V gives CDR1 SNHLY, CDR2 FYNNEI.

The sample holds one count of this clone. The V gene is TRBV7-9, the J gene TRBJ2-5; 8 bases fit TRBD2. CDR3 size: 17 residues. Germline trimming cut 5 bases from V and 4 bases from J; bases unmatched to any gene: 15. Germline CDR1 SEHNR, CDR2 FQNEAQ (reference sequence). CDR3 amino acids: CASSVRASGGPRETQYF. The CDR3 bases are TGTGCCAGCAGCGTCAGGGCCAGCGGGGGACCTCGAGAGACCCAGTACTTC.

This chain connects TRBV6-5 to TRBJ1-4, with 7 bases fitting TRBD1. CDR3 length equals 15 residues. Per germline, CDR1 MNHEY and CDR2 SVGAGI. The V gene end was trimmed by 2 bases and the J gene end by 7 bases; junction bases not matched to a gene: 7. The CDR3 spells CASSYATGTGEKLFF. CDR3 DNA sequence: TGTGCCAGCAGTTACGCGACAGGGACGGGTGAAAAACTGTTTTTT.

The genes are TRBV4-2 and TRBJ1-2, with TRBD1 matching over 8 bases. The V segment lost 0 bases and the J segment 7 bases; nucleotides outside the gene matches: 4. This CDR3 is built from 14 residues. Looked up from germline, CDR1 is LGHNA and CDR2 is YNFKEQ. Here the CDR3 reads CASSQDRTGLGYTF. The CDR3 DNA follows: TGTGCCAGCAGCCAAGACAGGACAGGGCTTGGCTACACCTTC.

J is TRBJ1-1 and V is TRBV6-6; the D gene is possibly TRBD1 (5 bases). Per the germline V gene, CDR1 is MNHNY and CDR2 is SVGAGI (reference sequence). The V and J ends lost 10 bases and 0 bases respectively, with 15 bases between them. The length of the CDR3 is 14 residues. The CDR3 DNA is TGTGCCATCCAGGGCGGAGGCGTGAACACTGAAGCTTTCTTT. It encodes CAIQGGGVNTEAFF.

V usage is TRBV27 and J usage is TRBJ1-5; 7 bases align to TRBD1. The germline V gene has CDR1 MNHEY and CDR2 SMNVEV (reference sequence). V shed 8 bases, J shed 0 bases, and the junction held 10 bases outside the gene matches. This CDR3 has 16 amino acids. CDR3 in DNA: TGTGCCAGCGGCTGGGACAGACGCTATAGCAATCAGCCCCAGCATTTT. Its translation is CASGWDRRYSNQPQHF.

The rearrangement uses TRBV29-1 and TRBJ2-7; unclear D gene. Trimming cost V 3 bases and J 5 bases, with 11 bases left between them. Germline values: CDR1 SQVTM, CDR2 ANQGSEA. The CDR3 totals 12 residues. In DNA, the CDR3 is TGCAGCGTTGATGGGGATTACCACGAGCAGTACTTC. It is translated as CSVDGDYHEQYF.

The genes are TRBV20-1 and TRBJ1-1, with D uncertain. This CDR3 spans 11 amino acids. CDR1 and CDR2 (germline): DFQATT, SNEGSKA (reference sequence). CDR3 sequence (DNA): TGCAGAATTTGGGCAGCGGCCGAAGCTTTCTTT. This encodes CRIWAAAEAFF.

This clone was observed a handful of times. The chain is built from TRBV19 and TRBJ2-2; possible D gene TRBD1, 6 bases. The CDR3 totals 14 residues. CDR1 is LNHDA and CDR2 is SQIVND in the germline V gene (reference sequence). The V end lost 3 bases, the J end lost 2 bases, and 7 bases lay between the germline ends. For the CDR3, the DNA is TGTGCCAGTAGTATCAGGGGAAACACCGGGGAGCTGTTTTTT. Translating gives CASSIRGNTGELFF. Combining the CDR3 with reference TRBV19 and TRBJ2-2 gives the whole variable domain DGGITQSPKYLFRKEGQNVTLSCEQNLNHDAMYWYRQDPGQGLRLIYYSQIVNDFQKGDIAEGYSVSREKKESFPLTVTSAQKNPTAFYLCASSIRGNTGELFFGEGSRLTVL.

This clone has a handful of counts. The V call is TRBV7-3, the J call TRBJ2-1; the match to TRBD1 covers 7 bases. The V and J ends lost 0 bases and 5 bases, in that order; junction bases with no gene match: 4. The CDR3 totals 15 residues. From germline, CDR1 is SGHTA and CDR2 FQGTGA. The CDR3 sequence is CASSLTFGTDNEQFF. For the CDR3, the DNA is TGTGCCAGCAGCTTAACCTTCGGGACAGACAATGAGCAGTTCTTC.

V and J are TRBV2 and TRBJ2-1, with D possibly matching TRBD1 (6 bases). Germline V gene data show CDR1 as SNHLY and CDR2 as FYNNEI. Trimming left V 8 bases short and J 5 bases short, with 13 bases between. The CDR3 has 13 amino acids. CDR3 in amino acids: CASVAGVNNEQFF. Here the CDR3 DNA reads TGTGCCAGCGTGGCAGGGGTAAACAATGAGCAGTTCTTC.

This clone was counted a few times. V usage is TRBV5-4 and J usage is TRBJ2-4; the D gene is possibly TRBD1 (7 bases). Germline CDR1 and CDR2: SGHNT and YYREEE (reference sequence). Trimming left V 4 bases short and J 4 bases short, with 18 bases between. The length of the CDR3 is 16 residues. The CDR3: CASSPPGGPAKNIQYF. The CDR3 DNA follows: TGTGCCAGCAGCCCCCCAGGGGGGCCGGCAAAAAACATTCAGTACTTC.